This is a list of T cell receptor beta chains from one sample in a study of siplizumab effects on memory and regulatory T cells. Produced via immunoSEQ multiplex PCR; TCRdb's table is partial and in-frame only. Of some 41,000 clones listed, roughly 90% are singletons. The specimen sequenced was naive CD4+ T cells sorted from blood. The receptors originated from a human donor in good health. Each CDR3 is given with its conserved first and last residue. The D gene is left open where the match is weak. Size values are once, few and many counts, or a class for expanded clones, and some rows have none.

V	size	D	J	DNA	CDR3
TRBV25-1	.	.	TRBJ2-3	TGTGCCAGCAGTGATAGGGCGGCACCCGCAGCGGATACGCAGTATTTT	CASSDRAAPAADTQYF
TRBV5-1	.	.	TRBJ1-4	TGCGCCAGCAGCTTGGCTCGTGAAAAACTGTTTTTT	CASSLAREKLFF
TRBV29-1	.	.	TRBJ2-3	TGCAGCGTTGTATCGGCAGCCACAGATACGCAGTATTTT	CSVVSAATDTQYF
TRBV28	.	.	TRBJ2-1	TGTGCCAGCAATAAAGGAGGTTCCTACAATGAGCAGTTCTTC	CASNKGGSYNEQFF
TRBV19	.	TRBD2	TRBJ2-7	TGTGCCAGTAGTATCAGTCGGCGGGAGGGTTTCTACGAGCAGTACTTC	CASSISRREGFYEQYF
TRBV5-1	.	.	TRBJ2-7	TGCGCCAGCAGCTTAGGACGACGGACTTTGGAGCAGTACTTC	CASSLGRRTLEQYF
TRBV10-2	.	TRBD2	TRBJ2-7	TGCGCCAGCAGTGAGGCCGGGACTAGGGTTGACGAGCAGTACTTC	CASSEAGTRVDEQYF
TRBV6-5	once	.	TRBJ2-7	TGTGCCAGCAGTAATCGTAACGAGCAGTACTTC	CASSNRNEQYF
TRBV6-6	.	.	TRBJ1-1	TGTGCCAGCAGAATAGGGGGGCACGCTGAAGCTTTCTTT	CASRIGGHAEAFF
TRBV6-5	.	.	TRBJ2-7	TGTGCCAGCAGTTACGACCACCGGTTGAATGAGCAGTACTTC	CASSYDHRLNEQYF
TRBV5-1	.	TRBD1	TRBJ2-2	TGCGCCAGCAGCTTCGCTCCAGGGGGCACCGGGGAGCTGTTTTTT	CASSFAPGGTGELFF
TRBV6-5	.	.	TRBJ1-4	TGTGCCAGCAGTCCCCGACAGTTTAGACTGTTTTTT	CASSPRQFRLFF
TRBV2	once	TRBD1	TRBJ1-5	TGTGCCAGCACTGCCGGGACAGCTAATCAGCCCCAGCATTTT	CASTAGTANQPQHF
TRBV5-6	.	.	TRBJ1-1	TGTGCCAGCAGCTTGACAGGTTTAGGCACTGAAGCTTTCTTT	CASSLTGLGTEAFF
TRBV5-1	.	TRBD1	TRBJ2-1	TGCGCCAGCAGCTTAATAGTGGGACAGGGTATTAATGAGCAGTTCTTC	CASSLIVGQGINEQFF
TRBV4-1	.	.	TRBJ2-3	TGCGCCAGCAGCCACCCGGGACCGCCAAACACAGATACGCAGTATTTT	CASSHPGPPNTDTQYF
TRBV27	.	TRBD1	TRBJ2-7	TGTGCCAGCAGTCCGGGGACAGGGCTCTCCTACGAGCAGTACTTC	CASSPGTGLSYEQYF